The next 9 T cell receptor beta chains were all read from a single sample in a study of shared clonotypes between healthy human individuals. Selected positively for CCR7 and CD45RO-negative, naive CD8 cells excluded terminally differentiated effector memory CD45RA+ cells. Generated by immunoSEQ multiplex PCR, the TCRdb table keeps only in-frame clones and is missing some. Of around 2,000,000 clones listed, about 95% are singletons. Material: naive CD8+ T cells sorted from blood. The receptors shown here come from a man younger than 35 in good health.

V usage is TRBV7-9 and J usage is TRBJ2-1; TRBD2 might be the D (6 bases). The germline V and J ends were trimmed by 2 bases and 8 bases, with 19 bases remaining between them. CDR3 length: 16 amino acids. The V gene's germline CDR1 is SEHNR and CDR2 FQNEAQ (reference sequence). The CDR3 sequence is CASSLSPGLASDEQFF. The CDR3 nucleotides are TGTGCCAGCAGCTTATCGCCGGGGCTAGCGTCCGATGAGCAGTTCTTC.

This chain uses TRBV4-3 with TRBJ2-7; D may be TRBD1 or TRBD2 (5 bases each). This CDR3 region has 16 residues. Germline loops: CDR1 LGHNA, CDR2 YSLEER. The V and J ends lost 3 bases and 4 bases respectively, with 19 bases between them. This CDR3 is CASSQEPGPSRYEQYF. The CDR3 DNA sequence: TGCGCCAGCAGCCAGGAGCCGGGACCCTCTCGGTACGAGCAGTACTTC.

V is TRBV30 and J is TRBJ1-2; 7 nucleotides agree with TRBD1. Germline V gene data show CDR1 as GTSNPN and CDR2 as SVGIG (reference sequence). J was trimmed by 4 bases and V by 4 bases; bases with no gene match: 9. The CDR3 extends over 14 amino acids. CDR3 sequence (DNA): TGTGCCTGGACAGGGGGACCGGCTATCTATGGCTACACCTTC. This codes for CAWTGGPAIYGYTF.

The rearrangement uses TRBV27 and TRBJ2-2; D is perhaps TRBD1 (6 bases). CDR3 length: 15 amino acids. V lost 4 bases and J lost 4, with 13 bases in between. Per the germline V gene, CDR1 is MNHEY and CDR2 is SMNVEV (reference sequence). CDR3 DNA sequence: TGTGCCAGCAGTTCCAGGGGTTTGGGCACCGGGGAGCTGTTTTTT. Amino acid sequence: CASSSRGLGTGELFF.

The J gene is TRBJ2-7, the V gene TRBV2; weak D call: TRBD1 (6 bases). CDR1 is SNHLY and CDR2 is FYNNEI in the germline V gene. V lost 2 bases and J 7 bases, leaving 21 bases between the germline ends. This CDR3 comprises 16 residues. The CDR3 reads CASSETSTDRQREQYF. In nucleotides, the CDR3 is TGTGCCAGCAGTGAAACTTCCACAGACAGGCAAAGGGAGCAGTACTTC.

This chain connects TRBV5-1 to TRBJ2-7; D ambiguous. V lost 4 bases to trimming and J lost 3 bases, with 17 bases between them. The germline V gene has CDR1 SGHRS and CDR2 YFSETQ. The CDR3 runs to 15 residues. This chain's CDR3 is CASSLEPDGIYEQYF. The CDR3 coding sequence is TGCGCCAGCAGCCTGGAGCCAGACGGAATCTACGAGCAGTACTTC. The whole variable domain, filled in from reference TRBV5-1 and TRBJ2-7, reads KAGVTQTPRYLIKTRGQQVTLSCSPISGHRSVSWYQQTPGQGLQFLFEYFSETQRNKGNFPGRFSGRQFSNSRSEMNVSTLELGDSALYLCASSLEPDGIYEQYFGPGTRLTVT.

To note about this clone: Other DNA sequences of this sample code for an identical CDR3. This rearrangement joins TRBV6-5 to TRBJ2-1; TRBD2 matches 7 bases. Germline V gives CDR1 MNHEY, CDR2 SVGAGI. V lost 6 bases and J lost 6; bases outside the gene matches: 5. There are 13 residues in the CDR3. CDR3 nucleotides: TGTGCCAGCAGCCCGGGGACTACCAATGAGCAGTTCTTC. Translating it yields CASSPGTTNEQFF.

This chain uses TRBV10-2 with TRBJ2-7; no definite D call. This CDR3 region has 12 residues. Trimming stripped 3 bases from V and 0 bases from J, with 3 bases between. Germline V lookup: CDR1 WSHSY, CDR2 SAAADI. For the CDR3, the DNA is TGCGCCAGCAGTGACAGCTCCTACGAGCAGTACTTC. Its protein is CASSDSSYEQYF.

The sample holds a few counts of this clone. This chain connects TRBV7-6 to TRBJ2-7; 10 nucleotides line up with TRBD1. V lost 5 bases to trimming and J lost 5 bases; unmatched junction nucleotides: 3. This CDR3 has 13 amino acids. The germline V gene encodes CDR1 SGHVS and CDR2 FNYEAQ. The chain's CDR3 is CASSPGTGDEQYF. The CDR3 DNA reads TGTGCCAGCAGCCCCGGGACAGGGGACGAGCAGTACTTC. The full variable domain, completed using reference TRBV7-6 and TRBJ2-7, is GAGVSQSPRYKVTKRGQDVALRCDPISGHVSLYWYRQALGQGPEFLTYFNYEAQQDKSGLPNDRFSAERPEGSISTLTIQRTEQRDSAMYRCASSPGTGDEQYFGPGTRLTVT.